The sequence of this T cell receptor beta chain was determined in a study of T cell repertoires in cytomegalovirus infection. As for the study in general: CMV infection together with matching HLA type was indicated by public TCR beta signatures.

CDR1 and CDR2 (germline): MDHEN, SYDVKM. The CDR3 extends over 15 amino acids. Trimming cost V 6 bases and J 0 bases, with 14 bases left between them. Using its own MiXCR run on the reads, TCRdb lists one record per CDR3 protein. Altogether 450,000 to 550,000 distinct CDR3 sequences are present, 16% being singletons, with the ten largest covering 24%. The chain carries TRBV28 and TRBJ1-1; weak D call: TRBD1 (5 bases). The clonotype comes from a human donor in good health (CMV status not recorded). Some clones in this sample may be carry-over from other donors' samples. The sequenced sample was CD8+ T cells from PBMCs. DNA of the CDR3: TGTGCCAGCAGACCACTAGACAGCCTGAACACTGAAGCTTTCTTT. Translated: CASRPLDSLNTEAFF.